The 7 T cell receptor beta chains in this list originate from one sample, sequenced in a study of blood T cell repertoires in COVID-19 (TCRdb year 2020). Library preparation used the immunoSEQ multiplex PCR assay. Imported from immuneACCESS, the table was reduced by TCRdb to in-frame sequences with V and J called. These copies leave out some clones; in studies compared against another copy, an unresolved V gene accounts for under half, and the cause of the remainder is not known. Recorded for this sample are 450,000 or so clones; about 90% of them occurred a single time. The ten largest clonotypes hold 0.7% to 1% of the sample. The sequenced material came from peripheral blood. The receptors shown here come from a man aged 18 to 35 with COVID-19, enrolled during active disease.

The CDR3 nucleotides read TGTGCCAGCAGCTTAGACTCTGGTATTACAGATACGCAGTATTTT. Encoded protein: CASSLDSGITDTQYF. The V and J genes are TRBV7-3 and TRBJ2-3; D gene unclear. Trimming removed 2 bases from V and 3 bases from J, with 12 bases in between. The CDR3 has 15 amino acids. CDR1 is SGHTA, CDR2 FQGTGA, per germline.

The sample holds a few counts of this clone. V gene TRBV6-5 combines with J gene TRBJ2-7, with a possible D match to TRBD2 (7 bases). V was clipped by 6 bases and J by 0 bases, with 15 bases between them. The CDR3 sequence is 15 residues long. Germline lookup yields CDR1 MNHEY and CDR2 SVGAGI. The CDR3 DNA sequence: TGTGCCAGCAGAGGGGGGGGCGATTTCTCCTACGAGCAGTACTTC. Protein product: CASRGGGDFSYEQYF.

This sequence joins TRBV7-8 and TRBJ1-2; D remains ambiguous. With 0 bases removed from V and 0 bases from J, the gap between germline ends came to 11 bases. The CDR3 runs 16 residues. The germline V gene has CDR1 SGHVS and CDR2 FQNEAQ. CDR3 in DNA: TGTGCCAGCAGCTTAGCCCTTGCGGTTACTAACTATGGCTACACCTTC. This translates into CASSLALAVTNYGYTF.

J is TRBJ1-2 and V is TRBV2, with TRBD1 identical over 7 bases. With V trimmed by 6 bases and J by 1 base, 11 bases remained unmatched. The CDR3 spans 16 residues. Germline V gives CDR1 SNHLY, CDR2 FYNNEI. The CDR3 nucleotides read TGTGCCAGCAGCGCAGGGACAGCTCTCCTTAACTATGGCTACACCTTC. Its translation: CASSAGTALLNYGYTF.

This sequence joins TRBV5-1 and TRBJ1-4, with a weak D call TRBD1 (5 bases). The CDR3 loop spans 13 amino acids. Per germline, CDR1 SGHRS and CDR2 YFSETQ. V was cut by 7 bases and J by 2 bases, with 9 bases left in between. The CDR3 spells CASGRGTNEKLFF. The CDR3 DNA reads as TGCGCCAGCGGGCGGGGCACTAATGAAAAACTGTTTTTT.

J is TRBJ1-2 and V is TRBV24-1; TRBD1 matches 7 bases. J lost 3 bases, V lost 4 bases, and 4 bases had no gene match. Germline-derived CDR1 and CDR2 are KGHDR and SFDVKD. The length of the CDR3 is 14 residues. CDR3 nucleotides: TGTGCCACCAGTGACGCAGGGGGTGACTATGGCTACACCTTC. This translates into CATSDAGGDYGYTF.

This clone was detected a few times. V is TRBV12-3 or TRBV12-4 and J is TRBJ2-7; possibly TRBD1 for D (6 bases). The CDR3 sequence is 13 residues long. Deletions cut 8 bases from V and 1 base from J, with 12 bases between. The CDR3 DNA reads as TGTGCCAGCCGGATAAGGGGGTCCTACGAGCAGTACTTC. Protein product: CASRIRGSYEQYF.